Listed here is a single T cell receptor beta chain. The data are from a study of blood T cell repertoires in COVID-19. Here immunoSEQ multiplex PCR was the method, and the copy in TCRdb shows in-frame clones only, minus some. The sample includes roughly 150,000 clones, about 87% of them seen just once. Germline V CDR1 and CDR2: MDHEN, SYDVKM. The CDR3 contains 17 residues. V lost 5 bases to trimming and J lost 4 bases; unmatched junction nucleotides: 11. This sequence was found in a woman aged 80 or over with COVID-19, enrolled during active disease. Specimen: peripheral blood. The genes are TRBV28 and TRBJ1-5; 10 positions match TRBD1. The CDR3 DNA reads TGTGCCAGCAGTGCCGGGACAGGGGTAGTGGTAAATCAGCCCCAGCATTTT. It is translated as CASSAGTGVVVNQPQHF.